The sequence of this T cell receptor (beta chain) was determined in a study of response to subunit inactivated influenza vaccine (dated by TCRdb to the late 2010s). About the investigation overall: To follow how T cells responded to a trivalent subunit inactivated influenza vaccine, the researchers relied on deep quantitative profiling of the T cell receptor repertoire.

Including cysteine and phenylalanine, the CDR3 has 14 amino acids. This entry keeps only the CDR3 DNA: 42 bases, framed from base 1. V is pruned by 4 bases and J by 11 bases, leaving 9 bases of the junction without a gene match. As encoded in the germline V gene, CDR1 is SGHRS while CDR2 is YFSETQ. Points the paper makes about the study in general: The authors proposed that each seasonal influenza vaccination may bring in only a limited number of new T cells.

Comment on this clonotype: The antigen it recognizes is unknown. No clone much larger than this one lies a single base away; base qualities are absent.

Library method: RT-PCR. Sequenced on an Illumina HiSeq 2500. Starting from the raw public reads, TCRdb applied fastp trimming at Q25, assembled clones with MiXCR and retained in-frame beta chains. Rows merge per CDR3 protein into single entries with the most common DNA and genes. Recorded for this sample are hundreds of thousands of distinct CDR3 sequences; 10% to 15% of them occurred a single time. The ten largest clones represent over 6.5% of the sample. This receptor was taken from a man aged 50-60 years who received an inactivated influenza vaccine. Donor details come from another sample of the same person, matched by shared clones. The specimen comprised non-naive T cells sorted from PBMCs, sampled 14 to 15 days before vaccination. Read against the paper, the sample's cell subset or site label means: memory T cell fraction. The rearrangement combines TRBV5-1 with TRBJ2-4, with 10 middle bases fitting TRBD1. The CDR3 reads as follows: CASSPSGTGVLQYF. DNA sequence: TGCGCCAGCAGCCCGTCTGGGACAGGGGTTCTTCAGTACTTC.